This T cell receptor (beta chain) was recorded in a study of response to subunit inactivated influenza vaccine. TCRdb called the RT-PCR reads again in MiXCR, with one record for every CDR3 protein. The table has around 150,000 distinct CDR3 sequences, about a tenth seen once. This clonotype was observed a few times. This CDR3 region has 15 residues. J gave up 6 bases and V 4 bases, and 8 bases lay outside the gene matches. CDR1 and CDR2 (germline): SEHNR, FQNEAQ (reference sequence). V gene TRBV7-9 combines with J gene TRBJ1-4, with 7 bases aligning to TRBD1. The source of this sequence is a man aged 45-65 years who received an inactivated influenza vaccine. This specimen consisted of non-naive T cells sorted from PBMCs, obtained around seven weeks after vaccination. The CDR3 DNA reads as TGTGCCAGCAGCTCCTACAGGGGACGGGATGAAAAACTGTTTTTT. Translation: CASSSYRGRDEKLFF.